The rows below give T cell receptor beta chains drawn from one sample of a study of blood T cell repertoires in COVID-19. Assay used: immunoSEQ multiplex PCR; TCRdb lists only in-frame clones, some missing. The sample records a few hundred thousand clones, 75% to 90% being singletons. Source material: PBMCs or T cells enriched from blood (not recorded which). The source of these receptors is a man aged 25-45 years who had recovered from COVID-19. CDR3s include the opening cysteine and the closing phenylalanine or tryptophan. The order of the fields is J gene, V gene, CDR3 protein.

J: TRBJ2-7; V: TRBV10-2; CDR3: CASSESRLADYEQYF
J: TRBJ1-4; V: TRBV28; CDR3: CASSKGLAGLRLFF
J: TRBJ1-4; V: TRBV7-9; CDR3: CASSPTRLGNEKLFF
J: TRBJ1-2; V: TRBV13; CDR3: CASSIDYRGPGYGYTF
J: TRBJ2-1; V: TRBV5-1; CDR3: CASSRGTGPPYNEQFF
J: TRBJ2-5; V: TRBV5-1; CDR3: CASSLMLAGGLNQETQYF
J: TRBJ1-4; V: TRBV6-5; CDR3: CATQRGINEKLFF
J: TRBJ1-5; V: TRBV28; CDR3: CASGAAHQPQHF
J: TRBJ2-7; V: TRBV27; CDR3: CASSPGQYYEQYF
J: TRBJ1-1; V: TRBV28; CDR3: CASSPTGFLNTEAFF
J: TRBJ2-1; V: TRBV4-1; CDR3: CASSQHRNEQFF
J: TRBJ2-1; V: TRBV11-2; CDR3: CASSPLRAYEQFF
J: TRBJ1-2; V: TRBV18; CDR3: CASSPQDTGGYGYTF
J: TRBJ1-1; V: TRBV5-1; CDR3: CASSLGGVATGEAFF
J: TRBJ2-4; V: TRBV5-1; CDR3: CASSLDSGTAKNIQYF
J: TRBJ1-4; V: TRBV19; CDR3: CASSTSRDEKLFF
J: TRBJ1-3; V: TRBV3-1/TRBV3-2; CDR3: CASSSGLSGNTIYF
J: TRBJ1-2; V: TRBV14; CDR3: CASSQVLCFSRQNYGYTF
J: TRBJ1-5; V: TRBV3-1/TRBV3-2; CDR3: CASSQDRGSNQPQHF
J: TRBJ2-7; V: TRBV12-3/TRBV12-4; CDR3: CASSFNYEQYF
J: TRBJ1-1; V: TRBV18; CDR3: CASSPGRTEAFF
J: TRBJ1-2; V: TRBV20-1; CDR3: CSAQQNYGYTF
J: TRBJ2-4; V: TRBV5-6; CDR3: CASSRGLAGNIQYF
J: TRBJ2-5; V: TRBV4-1; CDR3: CASSQPGSGQETQYF
J: TRBJ2-1; V: TRBV5-1; CDR3: CASSPTGSSYNEQFF
J: TRBJ2-7; V: TRBV12-3/TRBV12-4; CDR3: CASSPGQYEQYF
J: TRBJ1-2; V: TRBV2; CDR3: CASSGDRGRGYTF
J: TRBJ2-3; V: TRBV5-5; CDR3: CASSFRDSYTDTQYF
J: TRBJ1-6; V: TRBV4-1; CDR3: CASSQGTDVFSPLHF
J: TRBJ2-1; V: TRBV10-1; CDR3: CASSGTSGSDEQFF
J: TRBJ1-3; V: TRBV5-6; CDR3: CASSSNSQSGNTIYF
J: TRBJ1-2; V: TRBV19; CDR3: CASSPRDRPTGYTF
J: TRBJ2-5; V: TRBV7-9; CDR3: CASRHRGEVEKETQYF
J: TRBJ1-2; V: TRBV28; CDR3: CASSLFTEKGYTF
J: TRBJ2-2; V: TRBV10-3; CDR3: CAISGALGQENTGELFF
J: TRBJ2-3; V: TRBV10-1; CDR3: CASRGDMSDGDTQYF
J: TRBJ2-2; V: TRBV15; CDR3: CATSTSAITGELFF
J: TRBJ2-7; V: TRBV2; CDR3: CASGASRDSYEQYF
J: TRBJ1-2; V: TRBV28; CDR3: CASSLLGGGYTF
J: TRBJ1-2; V: TRBV21-1; CDR3: CASSKARGGVYGYTF
J: TRBJ2-7; V: TRBV7-8; CDR3: CASSTIRQGKGGYEQYF
J: TRBJ2-7; V: TRBV12-3/TRBV12-4; CDR3: CASSRGAYEQYF
J: TRBJ2-1; V: TRBV7-2; CDR3: CASSFVGGNEQFF
J: TRBJ2-7; V: TRBV4-1; CDR3: CASSQGLGFTYEQYF
J: TRBJ1-1; V: TRBV4-2; CDR3: CASSQDLFKREAFF
J: TRBJ1-5; V: TRBV28; CDR3: CASSGGLGQPQHF
J: TRBJ2-2; V: TRBV28; CDR3: CASSSPSDWLGLFF